The source of this T cell receptor beta chain is a study of T cell changes during pregnancy in multiple sclerosis. This clone was recorded once. TCRdb keeps only in-frame clones here, not all; method: immunoSEQ multiplex PCR. In the table there are around 38,000 clones, about 91% of which are singletons. The CDR3 consists of 12 residues. Per germline, CDR1 SGDLS and CDR2 YYNGEE. V was clipped by 3 bases and J by 7 bases, with 8 bases between them. Sequenced here: CD4+ T cells from peripheral blood mononuclear cells, sampled in the third trimester of pregnancy. This chain connects TRBV9 to TRBJ2-1; maybe TRBD1 (5 bases). The TCR was taken from a female donor in good health, enrolled as a control in a pregnancy study. As DNA, the CDR3 is TGTGCCAGCAGCGCAAGACAGAATGAGCAGTTCTTC. It encodes CASSARQNEQFF. Variable domain in full (rest from reference TRBV9 and TRBJ2-1): DSGVTQTPKHLITATGQRVTLRCSPRSGDLSVYWYQQSLDQGLQFLIQYYNGEERAKGNILERFSAQQFPDLHSELNLSSLELGDSALYFCASSARQNEQFFGPGTRLTVL.